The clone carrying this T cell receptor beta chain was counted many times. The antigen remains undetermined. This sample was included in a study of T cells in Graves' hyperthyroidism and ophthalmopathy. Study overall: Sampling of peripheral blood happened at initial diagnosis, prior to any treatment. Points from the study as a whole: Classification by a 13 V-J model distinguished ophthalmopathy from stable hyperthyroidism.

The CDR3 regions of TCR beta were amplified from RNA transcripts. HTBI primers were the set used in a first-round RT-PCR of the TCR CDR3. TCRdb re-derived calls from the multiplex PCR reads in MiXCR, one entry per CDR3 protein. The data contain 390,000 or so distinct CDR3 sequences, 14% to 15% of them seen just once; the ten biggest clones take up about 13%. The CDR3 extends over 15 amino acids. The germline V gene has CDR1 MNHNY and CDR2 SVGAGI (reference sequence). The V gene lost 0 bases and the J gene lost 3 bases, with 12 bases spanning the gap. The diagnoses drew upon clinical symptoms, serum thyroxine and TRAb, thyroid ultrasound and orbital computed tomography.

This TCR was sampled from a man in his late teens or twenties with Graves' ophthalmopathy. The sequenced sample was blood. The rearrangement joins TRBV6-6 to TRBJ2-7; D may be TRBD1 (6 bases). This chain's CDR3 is CASSYSGAGHYEQYF. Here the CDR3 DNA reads TGTGCCAGCAGTTACTCGGGGGCAGGGCACTACGAGCAGTACTTC.